The 29 T cell receptor beta chains given below trace back to one sample, sequenced in a study of cytomegalovirus exposure and HLA in healthy donors. Amplification used 60 Vbeta primers and 13 Jbeta primers. Data came from immunoSEQ multiplex PCR; TCRdb stores just in-frame clones and leaves some out. The table shows around 150,000 clones, with about 80% occurring only once. Sequencing was performed on PBMCs. All receptors derive from a man aged 45-65 years in good health and CMV-seropositive.

The genes are TRBV7-7 and TRBJ2-2; TRBD1 aligns across 11 bases. V was pared by 5 bases and J by 2 bases, with 7 bases of the junction left unmatched. This CDR3 region has 17 residues. The germline CDR1 and CDR2 sequences are SSHAT and FNYEAQ (reference sequence). CDR3 coding DNA: TGTGCCAGCAGCAAAGGAGGGACAGGGGGTAACACCGGGGAGCTGTTTTTT. Translation: CASSKGGTGGNTGELFF.

V gene TRBV5-1 combines with J gene TRBJ2-1; 8 positions agree with TRBD2. V shed 0 bases, J shed 9 bases, and the junction held 5 bases outside the gene matches. The V gene's germline CDR1 is SGHRS and CDR2 YFSETQ. The CDR3 is made up of 14 amino acids. The chain's CDR3 is CASSLAGAGGEQFF. The DNA of the CDR3 is TGCGCCAGCAGCTTGGCCGGGGCGGGGGGTGAGCAGTTCTTC.

The V gene is TRBV27, the J gene TRBJ1-4; 8 nucleotides align to TRBD1. J was trimmed by 7 bases and V by 4 bases; bases with no gene match: 14. The germline gives CDR1 MNHEY, CDR2 SMNVEV (reference sequence). The CDR3 has 17 amino acids. The DNA for the CDR3 is TGTGCCAGCAGTTCGGTGGCCTTGACAGGGGTTATTGAAAAACTGTTTTTT. Protein product: CASSSVALTGVIEKLFF. Complete variable domain (other parts from reference TRBV27 and TRBJ1-4): EAQVTQNPRYLITVTGKKLTVTCSQNMNHEYMSWYRQDPGLGLRQIYYSMNVEVTDKGDVPEGYKVSRKEKRNFPLILESPSPNQTSLYFCASSSVALTGVIEKLFFGSGTQLSVL.

The chain carries TRBV5-8 and TRBJ1-5; maybe TRBD1 (6 bases). V lost 5 bases, J lost 2 bases, and 14 bases lay in between. The germline V gene has CDR1 SGHTS and CDR2 YDEGEE. CDR3 size: 15 residues. The chain's CDR3 is CASRRTVVGNQPQHF. Here the CDR3 DNA reads TGTGCCAGCAGACGGACAGTTGTTGGCAATCAGCCCCAGCATTTT.

V gene TRBV7-2 combines with J gene TRBJ2-2; 7 bases are shared with TRBD1. V trimming: 1 base; J trimming: 4 bases; junction bases outside the gene matches: 9. This CDR3 has 17 residues. The germline V gene has CDR1 SGHTA and CDR2 FQGNSA. CDR3 nucleotides: TGTGCCAGCAGCTTAGATGGAACAGGGGTGTTCACCGGGGAGCTGTTTTTT. Its protein product is CASSLDGTGVFTGELFF. Filled out from reference TRBV7-2 and TRBJ2-2, the complete variable domain reads GAGVSQSPSNKVTEKGKDVELRCDPISGHTALYWYRQSLGQGLEFLIYFQGNSAPDKSGLPSDRFSAERTGGSVSTLTIQRTQQEDSAVYLCASSLDGTGVFTGELFFGEGSRLTVL.

The chain has TRBV6-1 and TRBJ1-5; 9 nucleotides line up with TRBD1. The CDR3 contains 16 residues. Germline V gene data show CDR1 as MNHNS and CDR2 as SASEGT. The V gene end was trimmed by 2 bases and the J gene end by 6 bases; junction bases not matched to a gene: 8. CDR3 in amino acids: CASSELNRGHGQPQHF. The CDR3 nucleotides are TGTGCCAGCAGTGAACTGAACAGGGGGCACGGTCAGCCCCAGCATTTT.

This clone was picked up one time. The chain employs TRBV5-1 and TRBJ2-3; 13 positions match TRBD2. CDR1 and CDR2 (germline): SGHRS, YFSETQ. Trimming cost V 4 bases and J 2 bases; bases outside gene matches: 7. CDR3 length: 17 amino acids. This CDR3 reads CASSPLTSGGVTDTQYF. The CDR3 bases are TGCGCCAGCAGCCCCCTAACTAGCGGGGGGGTCACAGATACGCAGTATTTT.

The genes are TRBV11-3 and TRBJ2-7, with 9 bases lining up with TRBD1. The CDR3 is 13 amino acids. Per germline, CDR1 SGHNT and CDR2 YENEEA. Losses at the gene ends were 4 bases for V and 5 bases for J; bases not matched to a gene: 3. CDR3 DNA sequence: TGTGCCAGCAGCTGGGGACAGGGAGACGAGCAGTACTTC. As protein: CASSWGQGDEQYF. Looking up the rest from reference TRBV11-3 and TRBJ2-7 gives the full variable domain: EAGVVQSPRYKIIEKKQPVAFWCNPISGHNTLYWYLQNLGQGPELLIRYENEEAVDDSQLPKDRFSAERLKGVDSTLKIQPAELGDSAVYLCASSWGQGDEQYFGPGTRLTVT.

V is TRBV28 and J is TRBJ2-7; 8 bases are shared with TRBD1. The length of the CDR3 is 15 residues. After removal of 6 bases from V and 0 bases from J, the junction contained 7 bases not matched to a gene. Germline V lookup: CDR1 MDHEN, CDR2 SYDVKM. As DNA, the CDR3 is TGTGCCAGCAGAGATGGACAGGGAGACTCCTACGAGCAGTACGTC. Residues: CASRDGQGDSYEQYV.

V is TRBV4-1 and J is TRBJ2-3, with TRBD1 matching 9 bases. CDR1 and CDR2 (germline): MGHRA, YSYEKL. This CDR3 region has 16 residues. V shed 3 bases, J shed 7 bases, and the junction held 11 bases outside the gene matches. For the CDR3, the DNA is TGCGCCAGCAGCCAGCCCACCGAGGACAGGGGAAATACGCAGTATTTT. This sequence encodes CASSQPTEDRGNTQYF.

The V call is TRBV7-2, the J call TRBJ2-5; 8 nucleotides match TRBD1. The CDR3 runs to 16 residues. Germline loops: CDR1 SGHTA, CDR2 FQGNSA. Trimming at V came to 0 bases and at J to 5 bases, leaving 8 bases not matched to a gene. The CDR3 DNA reads as TGTGCCAGCAGCTTAGCGGCGTCAGGGGGCAGGGAGACCCAGTACTTC. Translated: CASSLAASGGRETQYF. Combining the CDR3 with reference TRBV7-2 and TRBJ2-5 gives the whole variable domain GAGVSQSPSNKVTEKGKDVELRCDPISGHTALYWYRQSLGQGLEFLIYFQGNSAPDKSGLPSDRFSAERTGGSVSTLTIQRTQQEDSAVYLCASSLAASGGRETQYFGPGTRLLVL.

The J gene is TRBJ2-2, the V gene TRBV27; TRBD2 aligns across 8 bases. CDR1 MNHEY and CDR2 SMNVEV come from the germline V gene (reference sequence). The CDR3 is 17 amino acids. After removal of 3 bases from V and 4 bases from J, the junction contained 10 bases not matched to a gene. CDR3 DNA sequence: TGTGCCAGCAGTTTCAGCTTCGTGGCGGGGGGCACCGGGGAGCTGTTTTTT. Translation: CASSFSFVAGGTGELFF.

This chain links TRBV5-1 with TRBJ2-5; tentative D call: TRBD2 (6 bases). The DNA end is a closer match to TRBJ2-7, so the J assignment may be wrong. The CDR3 runs to 14 residues. In germline, CDR1 is SGHRS, CDR2 YFSETQ. CDR3 coding DNA: TGCGCCAGCAGCCCTCAGGGAGGACGCGACGAGCAGTACTTC. This translates into CASSPQGGRDEQYF.

The J gene is TRBJ2-7, the V gene TRBV4-1, with 10 nucleotides matching TRBD1. The CDR3 runs to 14 residues. Germline values: CDR1 MGHRA, CDR2 YSYEKL. The trim removed 0 bases at V and 6 bases at J, leaving 2 bases unmatched. CDR3: CASSQDGTGVEQYF. The CDR3 DNA reads TGCGCCAGCAGCCAAGATGGGACAGGGGTCGAGCAGTACTTC.

Here the CDR3 reads CASSRERDGAGEGYTF. Here the CDR3 DNA reads TGTGCCAGCAGCCGAGAGCGGGACGGCGCAGGAGAAGGCTACACCTTC. The chain uses TRBV14 and TRBJ1-2; weak D call: TRBD1 (5 bases). This CDR3 has 16 amino acids. The germline V gene has CDR1 SGHDN and CDR2 FVKESK. The V and J ends lost 4 bases and 8 bases respectively, with 23 bases between them.

The chain employs TRBV7-6 and TRBJ2-2; no definite D call. The CDR3 spans 16 residues. Per germline, CDR1 SGHVS and CDR2 FNYEAQ. The V end was cut by 7 bases, the J end by 1 base, with 16 bases between. CDR3 coding DNA: TGTGCCAGCAACCCCCGCATGTCAGGGAACACCGGGGAGCTGTTTTTT. Translated: CASNPRMSGNTGELFF.

In this sample, this clone turned up once. The gene calls are TRBV19 and TRBJ2-5; tentative D call: TRBD2 (5 bases). Germline V lookup: CDR1 LNHDA, CDR2 SQIVND (reference sequence). This CDR3 has 12 amino acids. Deletions cut 5 bases from V and 6 bases from J, with 10 bases between. This CDR3 is CASSVDYQTQYF. DNA of the CDR3: TGTGCCAGTAGTGTCGACTATCAGACCCAGTACTTC.

The chain has TRBV9 and TRBJ2-3, with a weak D call TRBD1 (5 bases). The CDR3 is 16 amino acids. The V end was cut by 4 bases, the J end by 3 bases, with 18 bases between. The germline V gene encodes CDR1 SGDLS and CDR2 YYNGEE. The CDR3 spells CASSPNFRTLTDTQYF. CDR3 sequence (DNA): TGTGCCAGCAGCCCCAATTTTCGGACATTAACAGATACGCAGTATTTT.

The rearrangement joins TRBV4-3 to TRBJ1-5; 8 bases map to TRBD1. Germline V gives CDR1 LGHNA, CDR2 YSLEER. CDR3 size: 17 residues. The V gene end was trimmed by 0 bases and the J gene end by 2 bases; junction bases not matched to a gene: 6. For the CDR3, the DNA is TGCGCCAGCAGCCAAGAGTACAGGGGGGTTCGCAATCAGCCCCAGCATTTT. Translation gives CASSQEYRGVRNQPQHF.

V usage is TRBV4-2 and J usage is TRBJ1-2; the D is unclear. The CDR3 is 14 residues long. V lost 0 bases to trimming and J lost 2 bases, with 7 bases between them. Germline CDR1 reads LGHNA; CDR2 reads YNFKEQ. The CDR3 DNA reads TGTGCCAGCAGCCAAGACTGGGCGAACTATGGCTACACCTTC. It is translated as CASSQDWANYGYTF.

This sequence joins TRBV2 and TRBJ1-5, with D perhaps TRBD1 (6 bases). Germline CDR1 SNHLY, CDR2 FYNNEI. Trimming removed 5 bases from V and 0 bases from J, with 11 bases in between. The length of the CDR3 is 15 residues. The CDR3 nucleotides read TGTGCCAGCAGTTCACAGGGTAATAGCAATCAGCCCCAGCATTTT. It encodes CASSSQGNSNQPQHF.

CDR3 bases: TGTGCCAGCAGTTCTCCGGGGACAGGAGGTTACAATGAGCAGTTCTTC. Its translation: CASSSPGTGGYNEQFF. This sequence joins TRBV28 and TRBJ2-1, with 8 bases fitting TRBD1. V lost 4 bases to trimming and J lost 4 bases; unmatched junction nucleotides: 9. The CDR3 is 16 amino acids. CDR1 and CDR2 (germline): MDHEN, SYDVKM.

V and J are TRBV10-3 and TRBJ1-6; possibly TRBD1 for D (5 bases). CDR3 length equals 15 residues. Per the germline V gene, CDR1 is ENHRY and CDR2 is SYGVKD. V lost 0 bases to trimming and J lost 7 bases, with 10 bases between them. The CDR3, as DNA: TGTGCCATCAGTGAGTCGTGGCAGGGAAATTCACCCCTCCACTTT. Translation: CAISESWQGNSPLHF.

The sample holds one count of this clone. V is TRBV28 and J is TRBJ1-6, with a tentative D call TRBD1 (6 bases). Trimming took 2 bases from V and 0 from J, leaving 17 bases between them. This CDR3 has 19 amino acids. CDR1 MDHEN and CDR2 SYDVKM come from the germline V gene. The CDR3 region has the DNA TGTGCCAGCAGTTTAAGGCAGGGGAAGAGTAGCTCCTATAATTCACCCCTCCACTTT. Protein: CASSLRQGKSSSYNSPLHF.

The chain carries TRBV4-2 and TRBJ2-4; weak D call: TRBD2 (7 bases). The length of the CDR3 is 17 residues. The V and J ends lost 0 bases and 0 bases respectively, with 12 bases between them. Germline CDR1 reads LGHNA; CDR2 reads YNFKEQ. The CDR3 region is CASSQEQGGGAKNIQYF. The CDR3 region has the DNA TGTGCCAGCAGCCAAGAGCAGGGAGGGGGAGCCAAAAACATTCAGTACTTC.

The rearrangement joins TRBV6-5 to TRBJ1-2; a possible D gene is TRBD1 (6 bases). The CDR3 has 13 residues. Germline V gives CDR1 MNHEY, CDR2 SVGAGI. The germline V and J ends were trimmed by 0 bases and 4 bases, with 6 bases remaining between them. CDR3 sequence reads: CASSYSGGYGYTF. Here the CDR3 DNA reads TGTGCCAGCAGTTACTCAGGGGGCTATGGCTACACCTTC.

The V and J genes are TRBV7-9 and TRBJ1-2, with TRBD1 matching 7 bases. The V and J ends lost 3 bases and 5 bases, in that order; junction bases with no gene match: 3. In germline, CDR1 is SEHNR, CDR2 FQNEAQ (reference sequence). The CDR3 has 13 amino acids. The CDR3 region has the DNA TGTGCCAGCAGCTTTACAGGGGATTATGGCTACACCTTC. It encodes CASSFTGDYGYTF.

The V gene is TRBV7-2, the J gene TRBJ2-5; 8 nucleotides align to TRBD1. The germline V gene encodes CDR1 SGHTA and CDR2 FQGNSA. The CDR3 loop spans 14 amino acids. Unmatched junction bases numbered 3, after V lost 1 base and J lost 5 bases. The CDR3 nucleotides read TGTGCCAGCAGCTTAGGCGCAGGGGGCGAGACCCAGTACTTC. Its protein product is CASSLGAGGETQYF.

This clone was found a few times. J is TRBJ2-1 and V is TRBV11-2, with TRBD1 matching over 8 bases. The length of the CDR3 is 15 residues. Germline V gene data show CDR1 as SGHAT and CDR2 as FQNNGV. Trimming took 5 bases from V and 3 from J; bases not matched to a gene: 6. CDR3 protein: CASSEPGQDYNEQFF. The CDR3 DNA reads TGTGCCAGCAGCGAACCGGGACAGGACTACAATGAGCAGTTCTTC.